This T cell receptor (beta chain) derives from a study of T cell responses to AZD1222 COVID-19 vaccine. Produced via immunoSEQ multiplex PCR; TCRdb's table is partial and in-frame only. The sample includes 130,000 to 150,000 clones, 90% to 95% of them seen just once. This CDR3 contains 14 residues. The trim removed 3 bases at V and 3 bases at J, leaving 0 bases unmatched. Germline V CDR1 and CDR2: SGHAT, FQNNGV. The chain carries TRBV11-2 and TRBJ2-5; 11 bases agree with TRBD2. The sequence came from an adult in good health. Sequencing used peripheral blood, obtained on day 0 of AZD1222 vaccination. CDR3 sequence reads: CASSLGLAEETQYF. CDR3 DNA: TGTGCCAGCAGCTTGGGACTAGCGGAAGAGACCCAGTACTTC.